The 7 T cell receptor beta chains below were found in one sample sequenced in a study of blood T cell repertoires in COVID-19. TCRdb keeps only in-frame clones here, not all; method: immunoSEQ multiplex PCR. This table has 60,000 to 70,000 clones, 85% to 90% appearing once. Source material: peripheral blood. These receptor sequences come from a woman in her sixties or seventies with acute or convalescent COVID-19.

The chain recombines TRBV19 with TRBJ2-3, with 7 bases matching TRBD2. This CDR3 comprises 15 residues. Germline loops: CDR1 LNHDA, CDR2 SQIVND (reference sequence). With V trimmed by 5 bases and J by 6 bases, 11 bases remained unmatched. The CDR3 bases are TGTGCCAGTAGTCGGCTAGCGGATTTCGTTGATACGCAGTATTTT. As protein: CASSRLADFVDTQYF.

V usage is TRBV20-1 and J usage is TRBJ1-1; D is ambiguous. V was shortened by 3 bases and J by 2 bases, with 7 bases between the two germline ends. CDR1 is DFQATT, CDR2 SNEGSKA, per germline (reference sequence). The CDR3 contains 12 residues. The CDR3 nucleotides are TGCAGTGCTAGTGGGCAAAACACTGAAGCTTTCTTT. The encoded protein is CSASGQNTEAFF.

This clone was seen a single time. The CDR3 region has the DNA TGTGCCAGCAGCTTAGGTCAGGGGGAGACCCAGTACTTC. This translates into CASSLGQGETQYF. This chain uses TRBV7-8 with TRBJ2-5; TRBD1 is a possible D gene (6 bases). Trimming shortened V by 1 base and J by 5 bases, and 8 bases separated the two germline ends. Germline V gene data show CDR1 as SGHVS and CDR2 as FQNEAQ. CDR3 length: 13 amino acids.

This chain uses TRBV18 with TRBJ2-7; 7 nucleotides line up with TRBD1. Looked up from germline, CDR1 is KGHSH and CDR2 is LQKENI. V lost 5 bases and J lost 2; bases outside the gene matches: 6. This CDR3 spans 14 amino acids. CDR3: CASSDTGQPYEQYV. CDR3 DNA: TGTGCCAGCTCAGATACGGGACAGCCCTACGAGCAGTACGTC.

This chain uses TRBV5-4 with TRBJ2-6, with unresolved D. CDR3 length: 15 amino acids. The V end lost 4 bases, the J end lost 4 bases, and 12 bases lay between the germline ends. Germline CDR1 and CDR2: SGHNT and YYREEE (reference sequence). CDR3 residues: CASSAMSVGANVLTF. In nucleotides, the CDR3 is TGTGCCAGCAGCGCGATGAGTGTGGGGGCCAACGTCCTGACTTTC.

The CDR3 sequence is CASSYGLAGAGNEQFF. CDR3 nucleotides: TGTGCCAGCAGCTACGGACTAGCGGGAGCTGGTAATGAGCAGTTCTTC. The V call is TRBV7-3, the J call TRBJ2-1; TRBD2 aligns across 13 bases. Germline CDR1 is SGHTA and CDR2 is FQGTGA. The V segment lost 4 bases and the J segment 7 bases; nucleotides outside the gene matches: 7. This CDR3 is 16 amino acids long.

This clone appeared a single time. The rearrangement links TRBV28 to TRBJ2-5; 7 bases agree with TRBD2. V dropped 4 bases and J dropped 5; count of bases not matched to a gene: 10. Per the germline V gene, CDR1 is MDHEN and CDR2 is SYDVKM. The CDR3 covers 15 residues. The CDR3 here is CASSSNQDGGETQYF. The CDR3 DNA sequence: TGTGCCAGCAGTTCCAACCAGGACGGGGGGGAGACCCAGTACTTC.